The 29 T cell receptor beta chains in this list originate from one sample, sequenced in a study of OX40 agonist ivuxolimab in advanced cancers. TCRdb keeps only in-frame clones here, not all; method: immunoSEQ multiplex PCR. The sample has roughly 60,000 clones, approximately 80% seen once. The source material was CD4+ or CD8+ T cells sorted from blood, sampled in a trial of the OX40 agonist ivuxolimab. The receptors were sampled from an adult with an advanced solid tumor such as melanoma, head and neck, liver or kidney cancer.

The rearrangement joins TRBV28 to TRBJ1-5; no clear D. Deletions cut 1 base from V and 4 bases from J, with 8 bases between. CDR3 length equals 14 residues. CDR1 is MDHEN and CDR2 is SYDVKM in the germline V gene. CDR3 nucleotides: TGTGCCAGCAGTTTATTACGGCCGAATCAGCCCCAGCATTTT. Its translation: CASSLLRPNQPQHF.

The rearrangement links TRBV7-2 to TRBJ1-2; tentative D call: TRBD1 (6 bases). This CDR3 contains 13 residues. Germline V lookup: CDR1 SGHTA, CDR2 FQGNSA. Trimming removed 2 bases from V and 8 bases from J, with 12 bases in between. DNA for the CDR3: TGTGCCAGCAGCTTAACAGGGCCCTGGGGCTACACCTTC. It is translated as CASSLTGPWGYTF.

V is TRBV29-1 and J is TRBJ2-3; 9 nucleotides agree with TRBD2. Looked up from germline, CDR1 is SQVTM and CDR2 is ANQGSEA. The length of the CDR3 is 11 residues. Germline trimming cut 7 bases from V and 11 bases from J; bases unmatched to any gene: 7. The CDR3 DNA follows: TGCAGCGGTACTAGCGGGTCCCTGCAGTATTTT. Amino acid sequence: CSGTSGSLQYF.

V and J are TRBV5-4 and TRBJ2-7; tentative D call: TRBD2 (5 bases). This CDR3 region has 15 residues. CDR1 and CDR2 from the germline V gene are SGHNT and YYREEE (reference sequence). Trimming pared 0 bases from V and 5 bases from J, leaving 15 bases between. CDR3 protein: CASSLAGSPGDEQYF. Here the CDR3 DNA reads TGTGCCAGCAGCTTGGCGGGGTCCCCTGGGGACGAGCAGTACTTC.

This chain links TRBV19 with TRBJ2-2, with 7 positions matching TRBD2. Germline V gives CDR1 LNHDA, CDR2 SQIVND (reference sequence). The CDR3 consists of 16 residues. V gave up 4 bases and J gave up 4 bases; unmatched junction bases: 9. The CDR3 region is CASSKVGGGGTGELFF. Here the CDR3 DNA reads TGTGCCAGTAGTAAGGTCGGCGGGGGTGGCACCGGGGAGCTGTTTTTT.

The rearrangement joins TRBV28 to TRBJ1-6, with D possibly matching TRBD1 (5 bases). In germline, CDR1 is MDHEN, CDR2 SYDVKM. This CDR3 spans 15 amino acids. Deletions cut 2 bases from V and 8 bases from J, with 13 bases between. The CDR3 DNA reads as TGTGCCAGCAGTTTAATGGGACTATATTATTCACCCCTCCACTTT. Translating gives CASSLMGLYYSPLHF.

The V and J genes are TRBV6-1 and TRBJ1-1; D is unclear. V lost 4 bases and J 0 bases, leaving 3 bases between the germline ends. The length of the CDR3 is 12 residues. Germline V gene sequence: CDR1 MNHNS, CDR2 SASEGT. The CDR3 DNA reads TGTGCCAGCAGTGGAATGAACACTGAAGCTTTCTTT. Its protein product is CASSGMNTEAFF.

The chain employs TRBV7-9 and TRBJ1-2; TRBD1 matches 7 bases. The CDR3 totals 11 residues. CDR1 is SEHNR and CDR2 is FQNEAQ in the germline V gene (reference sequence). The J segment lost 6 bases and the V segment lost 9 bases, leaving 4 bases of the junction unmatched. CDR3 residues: CASQGDNGYTF. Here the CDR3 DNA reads TGTGCCAGTCAGGGGGATAATGGCTACACCTTC.

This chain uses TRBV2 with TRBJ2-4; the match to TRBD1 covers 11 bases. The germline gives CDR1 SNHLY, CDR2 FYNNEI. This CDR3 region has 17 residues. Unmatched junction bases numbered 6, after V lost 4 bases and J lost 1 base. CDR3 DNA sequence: TGTGCCAGCAGTGGGGACAGGGGGATTGTGGCCAAAAACATTCAGTACTTC. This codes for CASSGDRGIVAKNIQYF.

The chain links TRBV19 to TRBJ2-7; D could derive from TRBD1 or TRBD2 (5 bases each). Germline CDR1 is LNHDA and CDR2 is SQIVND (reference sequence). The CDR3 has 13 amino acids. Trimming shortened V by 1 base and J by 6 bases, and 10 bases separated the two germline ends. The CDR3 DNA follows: TGTGCCAGTAGTATAGTTGGGGGATCCGAGCAGTACTTC. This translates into CASSIVGGSEQYF.

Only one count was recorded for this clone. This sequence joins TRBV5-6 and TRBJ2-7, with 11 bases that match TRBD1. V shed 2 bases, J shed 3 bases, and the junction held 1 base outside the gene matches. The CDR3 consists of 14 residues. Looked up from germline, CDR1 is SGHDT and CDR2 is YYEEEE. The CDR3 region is CASSFGTGGYEQYF. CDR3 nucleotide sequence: TGTGCCAGCAGCTTCGGGACAGGGGGCTACGAGCAGTACTTC.

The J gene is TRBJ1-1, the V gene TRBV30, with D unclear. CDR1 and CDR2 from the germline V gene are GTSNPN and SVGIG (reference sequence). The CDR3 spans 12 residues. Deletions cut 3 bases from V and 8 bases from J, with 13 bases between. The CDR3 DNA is TGTGCCTGGAGCCTCTACTCTACCGAAGCTTTCTTT. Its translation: CAWSLYSTEAFF.

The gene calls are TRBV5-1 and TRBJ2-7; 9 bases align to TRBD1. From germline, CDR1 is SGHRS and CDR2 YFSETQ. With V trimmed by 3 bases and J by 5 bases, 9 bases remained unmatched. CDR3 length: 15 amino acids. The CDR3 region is CASSWRDRESNEQYF. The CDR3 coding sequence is TGCGCCAGCAGCTGGAGGGACAGGGAATCGAACGAGCAGTACTTC. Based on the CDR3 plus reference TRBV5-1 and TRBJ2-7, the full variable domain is KAGVTQTPRYLIKTRGQQVTLSCSPISGHRSVSWYQQTPGQGLQFLFEYFSETQRNKGNFPGRFSGRQFSNSRSEMNVSTLELGDSALYLCASSWRDRESNEQYFGPGTRLTVT.

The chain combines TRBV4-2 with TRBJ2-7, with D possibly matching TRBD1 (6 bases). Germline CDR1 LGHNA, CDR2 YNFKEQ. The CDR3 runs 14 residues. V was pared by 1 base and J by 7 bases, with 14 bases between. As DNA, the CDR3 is TGTGCCAGCAGCCAAGGGACAGCCTCGGGGGAGCAGTACTTC. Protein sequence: CASSQGTASGEQYF.

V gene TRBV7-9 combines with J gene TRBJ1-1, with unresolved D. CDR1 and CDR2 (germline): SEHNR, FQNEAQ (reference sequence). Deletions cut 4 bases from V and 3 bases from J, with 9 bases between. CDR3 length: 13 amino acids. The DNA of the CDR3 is TGTGCCAGCAGCTCCGGTCGGGACACTGAAGCTTTCTTT. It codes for CASSSGRDTEAFF.

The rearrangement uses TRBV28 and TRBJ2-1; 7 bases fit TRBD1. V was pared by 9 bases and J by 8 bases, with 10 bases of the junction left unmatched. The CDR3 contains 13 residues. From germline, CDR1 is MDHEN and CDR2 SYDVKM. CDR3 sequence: CASREGAADEQFF. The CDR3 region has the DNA TGTGCCAGTCGAGAGGGGGCGGCGGATGAGCAGTTCTTC.

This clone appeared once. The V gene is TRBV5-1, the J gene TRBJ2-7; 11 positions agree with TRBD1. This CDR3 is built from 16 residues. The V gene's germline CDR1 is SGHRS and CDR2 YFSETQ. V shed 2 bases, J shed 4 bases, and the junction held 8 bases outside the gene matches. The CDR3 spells CASSFKTGQGAYEQYF. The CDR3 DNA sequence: TGCGCCAGCAGCTTTAAAACTGGACAGGGGGCTTACGAGCAGTACTTC.

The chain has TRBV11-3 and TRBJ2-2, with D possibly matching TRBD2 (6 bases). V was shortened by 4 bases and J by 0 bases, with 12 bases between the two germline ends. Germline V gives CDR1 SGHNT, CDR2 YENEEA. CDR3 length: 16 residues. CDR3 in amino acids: CASSSETSSNTGELFF. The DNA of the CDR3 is TGTGCCAGCAGCTCAGAGACTAGTTCGAACACCGGGGAGCTGTTTTTT. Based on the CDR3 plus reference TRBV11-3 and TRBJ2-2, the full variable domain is EAGVVQSPRYKIIEKKQPVAFWCNPISGHNTLYWYLQNLGQGPELLIRYENEEAVDDSQLPKDRFSAERLKGVDSTLKIQPAELGDSAVYLCASSSETSSNTGELFFGEGSRLTVL.

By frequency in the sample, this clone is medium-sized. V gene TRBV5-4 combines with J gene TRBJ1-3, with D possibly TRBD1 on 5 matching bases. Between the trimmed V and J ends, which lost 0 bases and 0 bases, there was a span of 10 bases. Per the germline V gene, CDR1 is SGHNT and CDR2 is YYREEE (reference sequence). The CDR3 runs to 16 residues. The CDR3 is CASSLGGPSSGNTIYF. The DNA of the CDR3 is TGTGCCAGCAGCTTGGGGGGACCGAGCTCTGGAAACACCATATATTTT.

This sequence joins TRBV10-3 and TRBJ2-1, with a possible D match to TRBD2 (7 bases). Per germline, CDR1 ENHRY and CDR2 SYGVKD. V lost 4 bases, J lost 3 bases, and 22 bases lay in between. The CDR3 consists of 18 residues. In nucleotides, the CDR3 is TGTGCCATCAGTGGAGGGGGTAGCGGGCACACTAACTACAATGAGCAGTTCTTC. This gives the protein CAISGGGSGHTNYNEQFF.

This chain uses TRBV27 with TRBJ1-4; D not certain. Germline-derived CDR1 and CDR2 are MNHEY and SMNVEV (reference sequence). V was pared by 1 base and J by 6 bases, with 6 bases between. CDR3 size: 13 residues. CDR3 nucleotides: TGTGCCAGCAGTTTATGGGTCCATGAAAAACTGTTTTTT. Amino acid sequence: CASSLWVHEKLFF. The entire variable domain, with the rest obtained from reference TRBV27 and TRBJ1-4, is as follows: EAQVTQNPRYLITVTGKKLTVTCSQNMNHEYMSWYRQDPGLGLRQIYYSMNVEVTDKGDVPEGYKVSRKEKRNFPLILESPSPNQTSLYFCASSLWVHEKLFFGSGTQLSVL.

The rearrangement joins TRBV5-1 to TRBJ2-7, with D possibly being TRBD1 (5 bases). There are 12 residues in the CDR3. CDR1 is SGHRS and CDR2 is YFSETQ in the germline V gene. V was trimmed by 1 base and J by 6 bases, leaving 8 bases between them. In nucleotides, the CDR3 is TGCGCCAGCAGCTTGCCCCAGGGCGAGCAGTACTTC. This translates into CASSLPQGEQYF.

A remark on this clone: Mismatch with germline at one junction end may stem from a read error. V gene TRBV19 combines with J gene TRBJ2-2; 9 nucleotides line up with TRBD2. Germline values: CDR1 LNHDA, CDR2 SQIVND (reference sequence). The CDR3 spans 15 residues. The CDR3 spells CASSTNLAGVGGLFF. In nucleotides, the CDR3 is TGTGCCAGTAGTACCAATTTAGCGGGAGTTGGGGGGCTGTTTTTT.

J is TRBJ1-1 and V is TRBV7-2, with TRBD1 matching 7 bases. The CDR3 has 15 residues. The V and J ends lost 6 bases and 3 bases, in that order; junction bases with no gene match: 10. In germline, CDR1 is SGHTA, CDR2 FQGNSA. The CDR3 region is CASSLYQGEDTEAFF. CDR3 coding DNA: TGTGCCAGCAGTCTATACCAGGGGGAGGACACTGAAGCTTTCTTT.

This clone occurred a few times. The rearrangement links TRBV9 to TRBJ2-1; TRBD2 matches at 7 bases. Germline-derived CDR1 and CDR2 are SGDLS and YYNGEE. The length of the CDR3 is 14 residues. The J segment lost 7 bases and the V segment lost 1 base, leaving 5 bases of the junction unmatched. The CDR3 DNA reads TGTGCCAGCAGCGTATGGGAGGGTCTAAATGAGCAGTTCTTC. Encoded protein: CASSVWEGLNEQFF.

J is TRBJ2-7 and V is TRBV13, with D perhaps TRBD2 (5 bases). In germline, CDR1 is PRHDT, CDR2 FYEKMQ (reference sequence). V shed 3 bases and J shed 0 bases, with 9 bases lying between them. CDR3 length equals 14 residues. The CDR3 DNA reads TGTGCCAGCAGCTTTTGGAGGAGCTCCTACGAGCAGTACTTC. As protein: CASSFWRSSYEQYF.

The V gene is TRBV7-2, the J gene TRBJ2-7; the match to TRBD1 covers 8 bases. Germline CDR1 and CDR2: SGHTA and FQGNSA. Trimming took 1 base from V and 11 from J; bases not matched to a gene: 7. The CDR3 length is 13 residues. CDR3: CASSLGTGSEKYF. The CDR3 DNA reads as TGTGCCAGCAGCTTAGGGACAGGGTCTGAAAAGTACTTC.

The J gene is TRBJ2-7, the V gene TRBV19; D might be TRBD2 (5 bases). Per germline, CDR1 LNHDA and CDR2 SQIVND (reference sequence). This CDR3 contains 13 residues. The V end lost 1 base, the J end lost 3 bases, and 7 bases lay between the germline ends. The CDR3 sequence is CASSIGGGYEQYF. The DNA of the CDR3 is TGTGCCAGTAGTATAGGCGGAGGCTACGAGCAGTACTTC.

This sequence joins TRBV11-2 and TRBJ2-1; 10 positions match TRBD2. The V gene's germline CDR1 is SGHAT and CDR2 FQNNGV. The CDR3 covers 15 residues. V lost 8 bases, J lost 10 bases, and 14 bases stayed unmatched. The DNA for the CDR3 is TGTGCCAGCCTCAGAGGACTAGCGGAGAAGGGGGAGCAGTTCTTC. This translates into CASLRGLAEKGEQFF.